Listed here are 15 T cell receptor beta chains from one sample, sequenced in a study of blood T cell repertoires in COVID-19. Data came from immunoSEQ multiplex PCR; TCRdb stores just in-frame clones and leaves some out. Counted here are about 220,000 clones, roughly 88% occurring once; the ten biggest clones make up around 3.8%. The sequenced sample consisted of PBMCs or T cells enriched from blood (not recorded which). These receptors were collected from a woman in her forties with acute COVID-19.

The rearrangement uses TRBV2 and TRBJ1-2; TRBD1 agrees at 7 bases. Germline trimming cut 9 bases from V and 6 bases from J; bases unmatched to any gene: 4. Germline V gives CDR1 SNHLY, CDR2 FYNNEI. The CDR3 length is 11 residues. CDR3 sequence: CARETGNGYTF. The CDR3 DNA follows: TGTGCCAGAGAGACAGGGAATGGCTACACCTTC.

V usage is TRBV4-3 and J usage is TRBJ2-7, with unresolved D. CDR3 length: 13 residues. Germline CDR1 and CDR2: LGHNA and YSLEER. The V end was cut by 1 base, the J end by 6 bases, with 10 bases between. The CDR3 bases are TGCGCCAGCAGCCAAGTCGATGGCTCCGAGCAGTACTTC. It codes for CASSQVDGSEQYF.

The chain carries TRBV19 and TRBJ1-1, with D hard to call. CDR1 is LNHDA, CDR2 SQIVND, per germline (reference sequence). This CDR3 comprises 15 residues. Trimming shortened V by 7 bases and J by 6 bases, and 21 bases separated the two germline ends. The CDR3 region is CASTPWARVISEAFF. The CDR3, as DNA: TGTGCCAGTACCCCTTGGGCCAGAGTTATATCTGAAGCTTTCTTT.

The V call is TRBV30, the J call TRBJ1-1; D is unclear. Germline loops: CDR1 GTSNPN, CDR2 SVGIG (reference sequence). The CDR3 totals 14 residues. V lost 1 base and J 1 base, leaving 10 bases between the germline ends. The CDR3 is CAWSGIGRNTEAFF. Here the CDR3 DNA reads TGTGCCTGGAGTGGGATAGGGAGGAACACTGAAGCTTTCTTT.

This clone was counted a few times. The chain combines TRBV7-8 with TRBJ1-6, with TRBD1 matching over 11 bases. Germline-derived CDR1 and CDR2 are SGHVS and FQNEAQ. The J segment lost 11 bases and the V segment lost 5 bases, leaving 5 bases of the junction unmatched. CDR3 length equals 14 residues. CDR3 bases: TGTGCCAGCAGCACGGGACAGGGGGATCCACCCCTCCACTTT. Amino acids: CASSTGQGDPPLHF.

V usage is TRBV13 and J usage is TRBJ2-2; D possibly corresponds to TRBD1 (5 bases). The CDR3 totals 14 residues. V was clipped by 4 bases and J by 5 bases, with 11 bases between them. Germline V CDR1 and CDR2: PRHDT, FYEKMQ (reference sequence). The CDR3 DNA is TGTGCCAGCAGCTCAGGGTTTTCTACCGGGGAGCTGTTTTTT. Translation gives CASSSGFSTGELFF.

The V call is TRBV5-6, the J call TRBJ2-7; 7 positions agree with TRBD1. The CDR3 extends over 15 amino acids. CDR1 SGHDT and CDR2 YYEEEE come from the germline V gene. V trimming: 0 bases; J trimming: 1 base; junction bases outside the gene matches: 4. The CDR3 DNA sequence: TGTGCCAGCAGCTTGGGCAGGGGGATTTCCTACGAGCAGTACGTC. As protein: CASSLGRGISYEQYV.

The chain has TRBV6-5 and TRBJ1-2, with 8 bases aligning to TRBD1. Germline V lookup: CDR1 MNHEY, CDR2 SVGAGI. Trimming took 6 bases from V and 5 from J; bases not matched to a gene: 2. The CDR3 consists of 12 residues. In DNA form, the CDR3 reads TGTGCCAGCAGGAGACAGGGGTATGGCTACACCTTC. It encodes CASRRQGYGYTF.

This clone was seen more than once but under ten times. The V gene is TRBV11-2, the J gene TRBJ1-1; unclear D gene. This CDR3 region has 14 residues. Germline V gene sequence: CDR1 SGHAT, CDR2 FQNNGV. The V gene lost 1 base and the J gene lost 4 bases, with 10 bases spanning the gap. CDR3 in DNA: TGTGCCAGCAGCTTAGGCCGTGAGAGCACTGAAGCTTTCTTT. It encodes CASSLGRESTEAFF.

The CDR3: CATRQGVLWRETQYF. DNA of the CDR3: TGTGCCACCCGACAGGGGGTTTTATGGCGGGAGACCCAGTACTTC. V gene TRBV7-2 combines with J gene TRBJ2-5, with TRBD1 matching 9 bases. CDR3 size: 15 residues. Looked up from germline, CDR1 is SGHTA and CDR2 is FQGNSA. The ends lost 10 bases at V and 5 bases at J; junction bases unmatched: 14.

The sample holds a few counts of this clone. The chain has TRBV6-5 and TRBJ1-1; perhaps TRBD1 as D (5 bases). CDR3 size: 13 residues. The germline V gene has CDR1 MNHEY and CDR2 SVGAGI. V was pared by 8 bases and J by 5 bases, with 15 bases between. CDR3 DNA: TGTGCCAGCCGCAGTTGGAAGGGGACTGAAGCTTTCTTT. Translated, it gives CASRSWKGTEAFF.

The chain joins TRBV11-2 to TRBJ1-6; perhaps TRBD1 as D (5 bases). The CDR3 sequence is 11 residues long. CDR1 is SGHAT and CDR2 is FQNNGV in the germline V gene. V was pared by 2 bases and J by 15 bases, with 8 bases between. The CDR3 spells CASSLRGGLHF. In DNA form, the CDR3 reads TGTGCCAGCAGCTTAAGGGGAGGCCTCCACTTT.

The J gene is TRBJ1-1, the V gene TRBV5-4, with a tentative D call TRBD1 (6 bases). Trimming took off 2 bases at V and 1 base at J, with 9 bases between the two ends. This CDR3 has 14 residues. The germline V gene has CDR1 SGHNT and CDR2 YYREEE (reference sequence). The CDR3 loop is CASSFGQPNTEAFF. In DNA, the CDR3 is TGTGCCAGCAGCTTCGGACAGCCGAACACTGAAGCTTTCTTT.

Concerning this clone: One junction end does not reproduce the germline sequence, and a read error may be involved. The chain has TRBV11-2 and TRBJ1-2, with D perhaps TRBD1 (5 bases). The germline CDR1 and CDR2 sequences are SGHAT and FQNNGV. The CDR3 has 13 residues. The CDR3 sequence: CASSIDSNYGYTF. The CDR3 DNA follows: TGTGCCAGCAGCATAGACAGTAACTATGGCTACACCTTC. Complete variable domain (other parts from reference TRBV11-2 and TRBJ1-2): EAGVAQSPRYKIIEKRQSVAFWCNPISGHATLYWYQQILGQGPKLLIQFQNNGVVDDSQLPKDRFSAERLKGVDSTLKIQPAKLEDSAVYLCASSIDSNYGYTFGSGTRLTVV.

This clone was seen only once. The V gene is TRBV30, the J gene TRBJ2-1, with 9 bases matching TRBD1. The CDR3 has 15 amino acids. Germline V gene sequence: CDR1 GTSNPN, CDR2 SVGIG (reference sequence). The V and J ends lost 3 bases and 6 bases, in that order; junction bases with no gene match: 9. CDR3 in DNA: TGTGCCTGGAGCTTTTTACAGGGGGCGGCCAATGAGCAGTTCTTC. It specifies CAWSFLQGAANEQFF.